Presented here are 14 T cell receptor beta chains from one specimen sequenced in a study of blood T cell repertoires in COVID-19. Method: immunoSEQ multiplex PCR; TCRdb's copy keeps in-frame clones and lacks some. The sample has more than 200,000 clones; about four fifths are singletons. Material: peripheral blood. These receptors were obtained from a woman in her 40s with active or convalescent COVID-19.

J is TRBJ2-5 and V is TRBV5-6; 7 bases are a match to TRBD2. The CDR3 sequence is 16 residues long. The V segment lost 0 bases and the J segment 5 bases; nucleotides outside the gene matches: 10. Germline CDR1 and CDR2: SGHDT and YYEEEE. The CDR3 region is CASSLDMGGLVETQYF. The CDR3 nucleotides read TGTGCCAGCAGCTTGGATATGGGAGGGTTGGTTGAGACCCAGTACTTC.

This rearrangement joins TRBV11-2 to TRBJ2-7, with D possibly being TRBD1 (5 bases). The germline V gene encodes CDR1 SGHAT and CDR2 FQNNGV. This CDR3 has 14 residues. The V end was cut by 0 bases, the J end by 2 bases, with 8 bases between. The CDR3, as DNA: TGTGCCAGCAGCTTAGACCCGACAGCCTACGAGCAGTACTTC. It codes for CASSLDPTAYEQYF.

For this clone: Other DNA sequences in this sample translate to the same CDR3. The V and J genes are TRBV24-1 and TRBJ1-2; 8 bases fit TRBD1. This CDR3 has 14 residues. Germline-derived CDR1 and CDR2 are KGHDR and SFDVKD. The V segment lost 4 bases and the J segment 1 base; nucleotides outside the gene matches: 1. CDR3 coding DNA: TGTGCCACCAGTGAAACAGGGGGTAACTATGGCTACACCTTC. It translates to CATSETGGNYGYTF.

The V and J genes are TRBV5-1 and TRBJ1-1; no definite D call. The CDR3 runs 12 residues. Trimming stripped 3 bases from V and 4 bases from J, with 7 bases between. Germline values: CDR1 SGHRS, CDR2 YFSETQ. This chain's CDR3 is CASSWEGTEAFF. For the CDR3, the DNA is TGCGCCAGCAGCTGGGAGGGCACTGAAGCTTTCTTT.

The CDR3 sequence is CASSRITSGTDNEQFF. The DNA of the CDR3 is TGTGCCAGCAGCCGAATTACTAGCGGGACTGACAATGAGCAGTTCTTC. The chain combines TRBV3-1 (or the pseudogene TRBV3-2) with TRBJ2-1; 10 bases match TRBD2. The CDR3 length is 16 residues. V trimming: 4 bases; J trimming: 5 bases; junction bases outside the gene matches: 8. In germline, CDR1 is LGHDT, CDR2 YNNKEL (reference sequence).

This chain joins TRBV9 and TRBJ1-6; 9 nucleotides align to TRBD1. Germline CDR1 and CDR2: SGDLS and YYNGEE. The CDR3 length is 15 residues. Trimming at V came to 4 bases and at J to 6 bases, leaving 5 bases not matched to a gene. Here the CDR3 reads CASSLRDRVNSPLHF. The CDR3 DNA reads TGTGCCAGCAGCCTCCGGGACAGGGTTAATTCACCCCTCCACTTT.

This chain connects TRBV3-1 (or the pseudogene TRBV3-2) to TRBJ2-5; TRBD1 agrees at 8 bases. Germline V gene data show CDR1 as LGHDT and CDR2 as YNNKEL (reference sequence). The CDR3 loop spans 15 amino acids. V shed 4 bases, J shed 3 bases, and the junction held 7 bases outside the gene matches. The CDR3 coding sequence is TGTGCCAGCAGCCGACGGCCAGGGGGCGAAGAGACCCAGTACTTC. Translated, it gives CASSRRPGGEETQYF.

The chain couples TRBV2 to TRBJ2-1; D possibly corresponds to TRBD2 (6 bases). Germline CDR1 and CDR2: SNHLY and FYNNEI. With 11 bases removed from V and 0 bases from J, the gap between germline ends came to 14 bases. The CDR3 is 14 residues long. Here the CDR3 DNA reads TGTGCCTCACCGGGACTTCGCTCCTACAATGAGCAGTTCTTC. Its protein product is CASPGLRSYNEQFF. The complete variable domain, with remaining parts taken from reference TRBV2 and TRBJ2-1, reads EPEVTQTPSHQVTQMGQEVILRCVPISNHLYFYWYRQILGQKVEFLVSFYNNEISEKSEIFDDQFSVERPDGSNFTLKIRSTKLEDSAMYFCASPGLRSYNEQFFGPGTRLTVL.

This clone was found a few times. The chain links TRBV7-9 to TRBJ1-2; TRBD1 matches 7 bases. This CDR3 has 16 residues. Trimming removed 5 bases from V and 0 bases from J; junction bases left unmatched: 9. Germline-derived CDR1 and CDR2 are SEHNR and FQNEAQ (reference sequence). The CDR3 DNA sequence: TGTGCCAGCAGCAGCCGGGACAGAGTTCCTAACTATGGCTACACCTTC. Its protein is CASSSRDRVPNYGYTF.

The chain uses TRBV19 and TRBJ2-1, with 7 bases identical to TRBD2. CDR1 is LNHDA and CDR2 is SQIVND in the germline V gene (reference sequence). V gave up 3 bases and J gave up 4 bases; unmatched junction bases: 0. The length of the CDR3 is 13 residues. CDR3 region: CASSMREYNEQFF. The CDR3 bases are TGTGCCAGTAGTATGCGGGAGTACAATGAGCAGTTCTTC.

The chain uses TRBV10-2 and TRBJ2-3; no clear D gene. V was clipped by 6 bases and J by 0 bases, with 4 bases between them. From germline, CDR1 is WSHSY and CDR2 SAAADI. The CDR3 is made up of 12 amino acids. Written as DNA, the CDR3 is TGCGCCAGCAGCCAGAGCACAGATACGCAGTATTTT. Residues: CASSQSTDTQYF.

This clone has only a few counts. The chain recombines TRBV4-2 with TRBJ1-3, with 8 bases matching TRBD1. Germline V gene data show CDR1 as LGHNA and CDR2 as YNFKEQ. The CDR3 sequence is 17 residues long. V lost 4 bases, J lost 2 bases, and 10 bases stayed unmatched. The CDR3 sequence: CASSPLSDRVAGNTIYF. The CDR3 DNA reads TGTGCCAGCAGCCCCCTCTCGGACAGGGTGGCTGGAAACACCATATATTTT.

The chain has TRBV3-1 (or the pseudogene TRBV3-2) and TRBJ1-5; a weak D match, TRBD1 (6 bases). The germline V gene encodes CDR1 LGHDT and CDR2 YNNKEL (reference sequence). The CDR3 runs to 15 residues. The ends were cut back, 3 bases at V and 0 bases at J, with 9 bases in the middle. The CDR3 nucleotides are TGTGCCAGCAGCCATGAGGGACATAGCAATCAGCCCCAGCATTTT. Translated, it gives CASSHEGHSNQPQHF.

In nucleotides, the CDR3 is TGTGCCAGCAGCACCCTACCCCCATACAATGAGCAGTTCTTC. This encodes CASSTLPPYNEQFF. The V gene is TRBV2, the J gene TRBJ2-1; no clear D gene. V lost 6 bases and J 4 bases, leaving 13 bases between the germline ends. This CDR3 has 14 amino acids. CDR1 is SNHLY, CDR2 FYNNEI, per germline.